Shown below are 3 T cell receptor beta chains from a single sample sequenced in a study of identical twins. TCRdb independently ran MiXCR on the 5' RACE reads; one entry per CDR3 protein. The table lists roughly 1.6 million distinct CDR3 sequences, 25% to 35% of them singletons. Input material: cord blood. These receptor sequences come from a newborn girl in good health.

The CDR3 loop is CSARPGTAGEKLFF. CDR3 bases: TGCAGTGCAAGACCCGGGACAGCGGGGGAAAAACTGTTTTTT. This chain uses TRBV20-1 with TRBJ1-4; the match to TRBD1 covers 7 bases. CDR3 length: 14 residues. V shed 6 bases and J 8 bases; nucleotides not matched to a gene: 12. CDR1 DFQATT and CDR2 SNEGSKA come from the germline V gene (reference sequence).

This sequence joins TRBV20-1 and TRBJ2-3; 12 nucleotides line up with TRBD2. CDR1 is DFQATT and CDR2 is SNEGSKA in the germline V gene (reference sequence). V was pared by 6 bases and J by 2 bases, with 9 bases of the junction left unmatched. The CDR3 is 16 amino acids. The CDR3 protein is CSAPTSGSLTTDTQYF. CDR3 DNA: TGCAGTGCGCCGACTAGCGGGAGTCTTACCACAGATACGCAGTATTTT.

The chain combines TRBV20-1 with TRBJ1-2; no reliable D call. V was cut by 0 bases and J by 4 bases, with 9 bases left in between. Germline CDR1 reads DFQATT; CDR2 reads SNEGSKA (reference sequence). This CDR3 comprises 13 residues. The CDR3 sequence: CSARDRRPYGYTF. The CDR3 DNA follows: TGCAGTGCTAGAGATCGCAGACCCTATGGCTACACCTTC.